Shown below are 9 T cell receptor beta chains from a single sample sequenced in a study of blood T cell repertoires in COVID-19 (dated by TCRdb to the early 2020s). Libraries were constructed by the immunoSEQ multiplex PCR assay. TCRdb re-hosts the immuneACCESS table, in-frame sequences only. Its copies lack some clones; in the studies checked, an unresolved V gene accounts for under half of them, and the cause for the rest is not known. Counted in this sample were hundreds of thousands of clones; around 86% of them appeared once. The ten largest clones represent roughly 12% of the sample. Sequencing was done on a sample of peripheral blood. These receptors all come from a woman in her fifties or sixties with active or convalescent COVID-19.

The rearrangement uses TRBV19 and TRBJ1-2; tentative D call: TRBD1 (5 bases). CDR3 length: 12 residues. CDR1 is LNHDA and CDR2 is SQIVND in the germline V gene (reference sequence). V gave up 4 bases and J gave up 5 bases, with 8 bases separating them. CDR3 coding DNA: TGTGCCAGTAGTACATCAGGGTATGGCTACACCTTC. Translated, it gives CASSTSGYGYTF.

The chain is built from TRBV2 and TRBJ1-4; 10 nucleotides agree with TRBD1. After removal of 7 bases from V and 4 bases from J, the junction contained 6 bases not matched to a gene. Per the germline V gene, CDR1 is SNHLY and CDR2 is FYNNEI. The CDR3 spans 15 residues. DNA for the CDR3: TGTGCCAGCACGGGAAGGACAGGGGGTAATGAAAAACTGTTTTTT. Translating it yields CASTGRTGGNEKLFF.

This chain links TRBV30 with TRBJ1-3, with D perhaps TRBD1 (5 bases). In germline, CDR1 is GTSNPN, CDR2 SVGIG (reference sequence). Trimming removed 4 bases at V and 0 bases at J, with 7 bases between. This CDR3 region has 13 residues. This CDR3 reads CAWNRNSGNTIYF. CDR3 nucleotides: TGTGCCTGGAACAGGAACTCTGGAAACACCATATATTTT. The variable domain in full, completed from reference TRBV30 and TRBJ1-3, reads SQTIHQWPATLVQPVGSPLSLECTVEGTSNPNLYWYRQAAGRGLQLLFYSVGIGQISSEVPQNLSASRPQDRQFILSSKKLLLSDSGFYLCAWNRNSGNTIYFGEGSWLTVV.

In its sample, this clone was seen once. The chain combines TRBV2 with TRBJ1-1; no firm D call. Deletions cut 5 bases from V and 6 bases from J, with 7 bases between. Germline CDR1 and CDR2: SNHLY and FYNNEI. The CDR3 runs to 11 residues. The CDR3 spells CASSPGAEAFF. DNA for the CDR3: TGTGCCAGCAGTCCCGGGGCTGAAGCTTTCTTT.

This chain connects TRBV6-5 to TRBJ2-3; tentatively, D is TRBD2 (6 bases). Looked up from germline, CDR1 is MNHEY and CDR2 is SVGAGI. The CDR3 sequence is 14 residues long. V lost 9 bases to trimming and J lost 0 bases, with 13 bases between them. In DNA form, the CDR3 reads TGTGCCAGTCGCCGGGACTCTAGCACAGATACGCAGTATTTT. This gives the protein CASRRDSSTDTQYF.

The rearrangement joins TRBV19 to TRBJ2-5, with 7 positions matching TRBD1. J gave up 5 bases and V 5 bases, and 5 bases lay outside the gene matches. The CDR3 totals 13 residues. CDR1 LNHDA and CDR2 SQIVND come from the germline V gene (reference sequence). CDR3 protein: CASSSQGVETQYF. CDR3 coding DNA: TGTGCCAGTAGTTCGCAGGGGGTGGAGACCCAGTACTTC.

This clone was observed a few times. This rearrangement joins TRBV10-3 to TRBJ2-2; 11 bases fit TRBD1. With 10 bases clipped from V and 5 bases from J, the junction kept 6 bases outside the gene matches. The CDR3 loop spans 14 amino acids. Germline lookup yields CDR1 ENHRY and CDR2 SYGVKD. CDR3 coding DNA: TGTGCCACCGCCGGGACAGGGGGAACCGGGGAGCTGTTTTTT. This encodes CATAGTGGTGELFF.

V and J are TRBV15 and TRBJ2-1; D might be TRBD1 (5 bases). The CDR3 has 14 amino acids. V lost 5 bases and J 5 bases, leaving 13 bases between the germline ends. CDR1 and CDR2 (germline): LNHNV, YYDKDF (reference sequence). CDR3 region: CATSLPGINNEQFF. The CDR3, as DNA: TGTGCCACCAGCTTACCAGGGATCAACAATGAGCAGTTCTTC.

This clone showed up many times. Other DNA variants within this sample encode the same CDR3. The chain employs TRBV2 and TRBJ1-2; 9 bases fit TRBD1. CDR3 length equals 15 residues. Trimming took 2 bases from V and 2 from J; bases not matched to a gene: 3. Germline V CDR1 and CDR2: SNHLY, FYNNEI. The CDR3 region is CASSEWTGDNYGYTF. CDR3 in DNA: TGTGCCAGCAGTGAATGGACAGGGGACAACTATGGCTACACCTTC.